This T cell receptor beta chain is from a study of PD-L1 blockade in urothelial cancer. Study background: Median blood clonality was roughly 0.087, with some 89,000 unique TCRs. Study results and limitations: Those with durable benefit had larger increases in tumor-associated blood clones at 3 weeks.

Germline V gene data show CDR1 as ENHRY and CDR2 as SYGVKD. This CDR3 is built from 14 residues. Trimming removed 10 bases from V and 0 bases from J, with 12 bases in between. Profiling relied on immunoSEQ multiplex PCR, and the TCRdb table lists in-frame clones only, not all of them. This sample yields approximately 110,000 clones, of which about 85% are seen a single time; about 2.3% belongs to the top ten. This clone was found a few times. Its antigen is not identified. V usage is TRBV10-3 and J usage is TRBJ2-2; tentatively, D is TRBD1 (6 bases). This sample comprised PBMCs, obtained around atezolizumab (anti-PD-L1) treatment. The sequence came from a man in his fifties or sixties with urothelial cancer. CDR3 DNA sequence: TGTGCCAGCAAGGGGGACGCGAACACCGGGGAGCTGTTTTTT. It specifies CASKGDANTGELFF.